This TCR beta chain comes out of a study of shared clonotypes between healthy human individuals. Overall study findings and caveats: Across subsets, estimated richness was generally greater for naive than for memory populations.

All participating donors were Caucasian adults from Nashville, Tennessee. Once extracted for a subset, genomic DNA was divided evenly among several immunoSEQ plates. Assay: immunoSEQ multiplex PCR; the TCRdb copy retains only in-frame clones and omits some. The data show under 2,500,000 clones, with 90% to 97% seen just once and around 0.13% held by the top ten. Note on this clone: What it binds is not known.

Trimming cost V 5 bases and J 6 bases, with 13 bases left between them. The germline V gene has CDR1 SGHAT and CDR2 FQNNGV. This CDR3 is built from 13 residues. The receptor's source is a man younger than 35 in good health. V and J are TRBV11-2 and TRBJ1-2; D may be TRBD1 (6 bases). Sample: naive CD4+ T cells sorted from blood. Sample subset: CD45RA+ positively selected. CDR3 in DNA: TGTGCCAGCAGCCTCCGGGCAGGGGATGGCTACACCTTC. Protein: CASSLRAGDGYTF.